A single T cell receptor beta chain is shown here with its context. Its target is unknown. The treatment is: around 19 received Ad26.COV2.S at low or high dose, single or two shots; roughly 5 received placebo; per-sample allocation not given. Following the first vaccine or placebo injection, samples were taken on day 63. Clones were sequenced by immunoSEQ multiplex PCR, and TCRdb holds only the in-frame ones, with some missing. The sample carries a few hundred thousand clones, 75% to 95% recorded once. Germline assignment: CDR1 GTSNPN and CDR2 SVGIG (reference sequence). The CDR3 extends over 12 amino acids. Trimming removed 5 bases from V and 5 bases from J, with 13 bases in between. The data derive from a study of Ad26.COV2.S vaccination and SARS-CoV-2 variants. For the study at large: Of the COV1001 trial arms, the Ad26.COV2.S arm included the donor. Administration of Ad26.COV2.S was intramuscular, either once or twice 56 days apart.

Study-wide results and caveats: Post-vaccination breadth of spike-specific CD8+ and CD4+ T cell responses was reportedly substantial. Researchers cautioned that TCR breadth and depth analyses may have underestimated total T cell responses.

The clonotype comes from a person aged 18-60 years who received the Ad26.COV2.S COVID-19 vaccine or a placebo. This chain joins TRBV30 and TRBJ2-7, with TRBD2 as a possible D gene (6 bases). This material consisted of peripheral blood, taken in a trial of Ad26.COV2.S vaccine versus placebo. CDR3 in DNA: TGTGCCTGGGCGGGGCCAGGCCACGAGCAGTACTTC. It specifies CAWAGPGHEQYF. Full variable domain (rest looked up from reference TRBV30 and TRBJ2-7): SQTIHQWPATLVQPVGSPLSLECTVEGTSNPNLYWYRQAAGRGLQLLFYSVGIGQISSEVPQNLSASRPQDRQFILSSKKLLLSDSGFYLCAWAGPGHEQYFGPGTRLTVT.